This TCR beta chain was identified during a study of graft-versus-host responses after intestinal transplantation (dated by TCRdb to the early 2020s). Some background on the complete study: The transplants that recipients got were multivisceral, liver-intestinal, or isolated intestinal. To identify alloreactive clones, pre-transplant mixed lymphocyte reaction products were sequenced and compared with unstimulated pre-transplant donor and recipient T cells. A peak of at least 4% donor T cells among recipient peripheral blood mononuclear cells was the definition used for donor T cell macrochimerism. Samples from a few later patients were sequenced in-house on an Illumina MiSeq with MiXCR processing rather than by the commercial service. Anti-thymocyte globulin induction was given to all recipients, followed by maintenance tacrolimus and steroids for around three years. A cohort of about 26 intestinal transplant recipients, including one retransplant, was enrolled, and 3 patients lacking pretransplant specimens were excluded. After intestinal transplantation, graft-versus-host and host-versus-graft alloreactive T cell clones were followed in the graft, circulation and bone marrow using bulk TCR-beta CDR3 sequencing.

Broad study findings and their caveats: GvH clones turned up in recipient bone marrow, with some appearing earlier in ileal mucosa or blood, a pattern consistent with an intestinal mucosal origin. Patients with donor T cell macrochimerism had high GvH to HvG T cell clonal ratios in their allografts. Early after transplant, peak levels of circulating GvH clones were found to be associated with declines in HvG clones. The conclusions were limited by the relatively low number and heterogeneity of the intestinal transplant patients.

As regards this clone: Its antigen is currently not known. The sample holds no much larger clone one base away, and base qualities are not on file.

The time point label for this specimen denotes: cells obtained before transplantation from donor or recipient. CD3+CD4+ and CD3+CD8+ populations were FACS-sorted from unstimulated pre-transplant donor and recipient cells taken from spleen or lymph nodes. Library creation used the immunoSEQ multiplex PCR assay. For most patients, genomic DNA was isolated with the Qiagen DNeasy Blood and Tissue Kit and sent frozen to Adaptive Biotechnologies for TCR sequencing. Adaptive Biotechnologies carried out high-throughput TCR-beta CDR3 sequencing of genomic DNA for most patients. Per the source publication's procedure: TCR sequencing data were retrieved from Adaptive's ImmunoSEQ software for around 19 patients, whereas a few other patients were processed with MiXCR and VDJtools. CD4 versus CD8 sorting errors were corrected by removing sequences found in both subsets at a frequency ratio below 5:1. Because the origin of CDR3 nucleotide sequences shared between donor and recipient could not be assigned, those sequences were removed. Alloreactive clones required at least 2-fold expansion over unstimulated cells and minimum CFSE-low frequency of 0.002% (template counts) or 0.001% (read counts). Clones detected in sequenced pre-transplant spleen, lymph node, or MLR CFSE-low populations of the donor or recipient were defined as mappable. The cumulative frequency of alloreactive clones was calculated as a percentage of all sequences, weighted by copy number. What TCRdb holds here is the immuneACCESS table cut down to in-frame rearrangements. Part of the clones is not present; checked against another copy, under half of the missing clones reflect an unresolved V gene, and the others are unexplained. V, J and clone size derive from that table, while D and trimming were established from the DNA sequence. The sample records fewer than 90,000 clones, about 94% of which are singletons. The top ten hold about 0.2% of the sample.

From the cysteine up to the phenylalanine, the CDR3 has a length of 16 residues. Only the CDR3 DNA stays, 48 bases, in frame from base 1. V is trimmed back by 1 base and J by 5 bases, and the junction contains 2 bases that no gene match accounts for. Via the germline V gene, CDR1 is KGHSH and CDR2 LQKENI. This chain is built from TRBV18 and TRBJ2-1; 13 bases in the junction line up with TRBD2. The receptor's source is a human donor who was the organ donor for an intestinal transplant. The sample consisted of unstimulated CD4+ T cells sorted from spleen or lymph node cells, taken before transplant. The nucleotide sequence reads as follows: TGTGCCAGCTCACCACTAACTAGCGGGGGGGACAATGAGCAGTTCTTC. The resulting protein is CASSPLTSGGDNEQFF.